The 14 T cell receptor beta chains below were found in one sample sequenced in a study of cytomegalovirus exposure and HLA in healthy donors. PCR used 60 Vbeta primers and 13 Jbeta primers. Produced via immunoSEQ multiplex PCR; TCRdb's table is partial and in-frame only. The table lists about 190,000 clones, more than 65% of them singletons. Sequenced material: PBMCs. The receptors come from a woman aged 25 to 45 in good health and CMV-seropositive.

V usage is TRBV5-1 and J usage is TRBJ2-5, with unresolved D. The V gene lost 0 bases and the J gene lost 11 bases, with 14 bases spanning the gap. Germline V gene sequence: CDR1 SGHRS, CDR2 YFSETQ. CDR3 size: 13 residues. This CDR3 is CASSLGGAGEQYF. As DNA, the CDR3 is TGCGCCAGCAGCTTGGGTGGTGCTGGAGAGCAGTACTTC.

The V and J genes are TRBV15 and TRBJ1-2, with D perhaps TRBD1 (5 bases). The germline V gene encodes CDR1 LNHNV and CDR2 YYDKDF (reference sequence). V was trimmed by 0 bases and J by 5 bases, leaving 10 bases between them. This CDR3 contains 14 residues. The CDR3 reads CATSRDLGGYGYTF. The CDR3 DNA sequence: TGTGCCACCAGCAGAGATCTGGGGGGATATGGCTACACCTTC.

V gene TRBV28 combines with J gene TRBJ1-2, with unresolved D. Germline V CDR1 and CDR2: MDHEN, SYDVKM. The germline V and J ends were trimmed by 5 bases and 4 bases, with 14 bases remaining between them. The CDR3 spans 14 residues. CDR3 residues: CASSPRSRSYGYTF. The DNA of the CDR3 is TGTGCCAGCAGTCCCCGGAGCCGTAGCTATGGCTACACCTTC.

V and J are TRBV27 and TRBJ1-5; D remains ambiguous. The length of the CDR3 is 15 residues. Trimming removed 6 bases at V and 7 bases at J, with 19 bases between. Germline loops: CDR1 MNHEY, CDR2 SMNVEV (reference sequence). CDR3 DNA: TGTGCCAGCAGGCCTGAGGCGGGCGCTCGGCAGCCCCAGCATTTT. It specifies CASRPEAGARQPQHF.

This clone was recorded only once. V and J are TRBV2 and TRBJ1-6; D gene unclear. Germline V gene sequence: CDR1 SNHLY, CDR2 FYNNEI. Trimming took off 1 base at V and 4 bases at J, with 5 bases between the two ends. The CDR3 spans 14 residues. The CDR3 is CASSEDQYNSPLHF. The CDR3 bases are TGTGCCAGCAGTGAAGACCAGTATAATTCACCCCTCCACTTT.

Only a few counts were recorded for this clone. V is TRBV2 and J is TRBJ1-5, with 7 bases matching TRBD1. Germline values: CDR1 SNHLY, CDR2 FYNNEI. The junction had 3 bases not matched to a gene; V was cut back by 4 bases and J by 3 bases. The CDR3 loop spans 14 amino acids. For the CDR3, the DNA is TGTGCCAGCAGTGGGACAGGCTACAATCAGCCCCAGCATTTT. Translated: CASSGTGYNQPQHF.

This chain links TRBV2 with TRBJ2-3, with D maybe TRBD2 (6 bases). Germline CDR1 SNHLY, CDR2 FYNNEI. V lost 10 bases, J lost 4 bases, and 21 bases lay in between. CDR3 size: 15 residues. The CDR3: CAITPTSPEADTQYF. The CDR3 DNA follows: TGTGCCATCACTCCTACTAGCCCGGAGGCAGATACGCAGTATTTT. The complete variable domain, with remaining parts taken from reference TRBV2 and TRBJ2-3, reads EPEVTQTPSHQVTQMGQEVILRCVPISNHLYFYWYRQILGQKVEFLVSFYNNEISEKSEIFDDQFSVERPDGSNFTLKIRSTKLEDSAMYFCAITPTSPEADTQYFGPGTRLTVL.

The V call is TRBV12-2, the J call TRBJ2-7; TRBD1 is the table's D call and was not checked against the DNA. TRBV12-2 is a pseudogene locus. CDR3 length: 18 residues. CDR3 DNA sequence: TGTGCAAGTCGCCCCAAGTCCCGGGACAGTCCCCGCTCCTACGAGCAGTACTTC. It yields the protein CASRPKSRDSPRSYEQYF.

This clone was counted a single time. The CDR3 loop reads CASIPTVSSGANVLTF. CDR3 nucleotide sequence: TGCGCCAGCATCCCGACTGTGAGCTCTGGGGCCAACGTCCTGACTTTC. V is TRBV5-1 and J is TRBJ2-6, with D unclear. Trimming removed 6 bases at V and 0 bases at J, with 13 bases between. There are 16 residues in the CDR3. Looked up from germline, CDR1 is SGHRS and CDR2 is YFSETQ.

The CDR3 nucleotides are TGTGCCTGTATCAGGGGCCAGACGGCTGAAGCTTTCTTT. Translation: CACIRGQTAEAFF. This sequence joins TRBV2 and TRBJ1-1; D possibly corresponds to TRBD1 (6 bases). The CDR3 spans 13 residues. Germline CDR1 and CDR2: SNHLY and FYNNEI. The germline V and J ends were trimmed by 11 bases and 6 bases, with 19 bases remaining between them.

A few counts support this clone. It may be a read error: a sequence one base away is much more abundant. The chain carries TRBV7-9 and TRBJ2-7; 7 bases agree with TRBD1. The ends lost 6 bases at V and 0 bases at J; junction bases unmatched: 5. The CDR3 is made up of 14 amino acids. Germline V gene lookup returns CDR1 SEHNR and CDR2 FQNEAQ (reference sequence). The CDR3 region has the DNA TGTGCCAGCAGACCAAGGGACAGCTCCTACGAGCAGTACTTC. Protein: CASRPRDSSYEQYF.

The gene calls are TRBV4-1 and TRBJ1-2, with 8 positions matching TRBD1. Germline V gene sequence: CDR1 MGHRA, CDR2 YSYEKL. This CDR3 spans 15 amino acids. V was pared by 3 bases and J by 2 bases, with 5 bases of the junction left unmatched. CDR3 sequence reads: CASSHTTGANYGYTF. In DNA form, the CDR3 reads TGCGCCAGCAGCCATACGACAGGGGCAAACTATGGCTACACCTTC.

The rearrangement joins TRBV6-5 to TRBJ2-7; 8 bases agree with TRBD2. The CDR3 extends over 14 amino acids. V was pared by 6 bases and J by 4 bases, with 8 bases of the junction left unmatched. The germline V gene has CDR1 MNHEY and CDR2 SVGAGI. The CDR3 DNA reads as TGTGCCAGCAGCCGGGGGGGAGACGGGTACGAGCAGTACTTC. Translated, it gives CASSRGGDGYEQYF.

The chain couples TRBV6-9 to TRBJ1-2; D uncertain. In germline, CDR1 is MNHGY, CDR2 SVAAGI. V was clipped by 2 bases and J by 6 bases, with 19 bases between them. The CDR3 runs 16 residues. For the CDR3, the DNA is TGTGCCAGCAGTTATATACCAGGTGAAGTAAGAGATGGCTACACCTTC. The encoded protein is CASSYIPGEVRDGYTF.